The 32 T cell receptor beta chains listed next were all sequenced from one sample in a study of blood T cell repertoires in COVID-19. TCRdb's copy holds only in-frame clones and misses some; the assay was immunoSEQ multiplex PCR. Of approximately 250,000 clones listed, about 87% are singletons. Sample: peripheral blood. These receptors came from a woman aged 55-75 years with COVID-19, enrolled during active disease.

The rearrangement links TRBV28 to TRBJ1-2; 8 bases match TRBD1. The CDR3 consists of 14 residues. In germline, CDR1 is MDHEN, CDR2 SYDVKM. The junction had 6 bases not matched to a gene; V was cut back by 6 bases and J by 3 bases. The CDR3 bases are TGTGCCAGCAGCGCAGGGGGCGGATACTATGGCTACACCTTC. It specifies CASSAGGGYYGYTF.

The chain joins TRBV25-1 to TRBJ1-4; TRBD1 aligns across 9 bases. Germline CDR1 MGHDK, CDR2 SYGVNS. Trimming removed 6 bases from V and 11 bases from J; junction bases left unmatched: 16. This CDR3 region has 16 residues. CDR3 sequence: CASRQPMGTGLAKLFF. The CDR3 nucleotides read TGTGCCAGCAGACAACCCATGGGGACAGGGCTTGCGAAACTGTTTTTT.

The gene calls are TRBV15 and TRBJ2-1, with 7 nucleotides matching TRBD2. CDR1 LNHNV and CDR2 YYDKDF come from the germline V gene (reference sequence). V lost 5 bases to trimming and J lost 2 bases; unmatched junction nucleotides: 3. This CDR3 is built from 14 residues. The CDR3 region has the DNA TGTGCCACCAGCCCGCGGGGGACCTACAATGAGCAGTTCTTC. Amino acids: CATSPRGTYNEQFF.

The V gene is TRBV9, the J gene TRBJ2-2; 7 bases align to TRBD2. With 0 bases clipped from V and 7 bases from J, the junction kept 3 bases outside the gene matches. The length of the CDR3 is 14 residues. Per germline, CDR1 SGDLS and CDR2 YYNGEE. Here the CDR3 reads CASSVVIAGGELFF. Here the CDR3 DNA reads TGTGCCAGCAGCGTAGTCATAGCGGGCGGGGAGCTGTTTTTT. Complete variable domain (other parts from reference TRBV9 and TRBJ2-2): DSGVTQTPKHLITATGQRVTLRCSPRSGDLSVYWYQQSLDQGLQFLIQYYNGEERAKGNILERFSAQQFPDLHSELNLSSLELGDSALYFCASSVVIAGGELFFGEGSRLTVL.

The chain combines TRBV7-2 with TRBJ1-2, with a possible D match to TRBD1 (6 bases). The CDR3 covers 13 residues. Per germline, CDR1 SGHTA and CDR2 FQGNSA. V was cut by 1 base and J by 6 bases, with 9 bases left in between. CDR3 in DNA: TGTGCCAGCAGCTTAGGGACAGTGCATGGCTACACCTTC. Translation gives CASSLGTVHGYTF.

This rearrangement joins TRBV6-2 or TRBV6-3 to TRBJ1-5; 7 positions agree with TRBD1. The germline gives CDR1 MNHEY, CDR2 SVGEGT. The CDR3 sequence is 17 residues long. V shed 0 bases, J shed 0 bases, and the junction held 5 bases outside the gene matches. CDR3 nucleotides: TGTGCCAGCAGTTACTCTCCAACAGGGGCTAGCAATCAGCCCCAGCATTTT. Its translation: CASSYSPTGASNQPQHF.

Turning to this clone: The sample has other DNA sequences that encode this CDR3 too. CDR3 DNA sequence: TGTGCCAGCAGCCTGACAGGGGTAGCCAAAAACATTCAGTACTTC. Amino acids: CASSLTGVAKNIQYF. This rearrangement joins TRBV28 to TRBJ2-4, with 8 positions matching TRBD1. Looked up from germline, CDR1 is MDHEN and CDR2 is SYDVKM. The CDR3 has 15 residues. Trimming at V came to 6 bases and at J to 0 bases, leaving 4 bases not matched to a gene.

In this sample, this clone turned up a few times. The chain carries TRBV5-1 and TRBJ2-2, with 10 positions matching TRBD1. Per germline, CDR1 SGHRS and CDR2 YFSETQ. This CDR3 comprises 16 residues. Germline trimming cut 0 bases from V and 4 bases from J; bases unmatched to any gene: 3. This CDR3 is CASSLAGTGVTGELFF. The DNA for the CDR3 is TGCGCCAGCAGCTTGGCCGGGACAGGGGTCACCGGGGAGCTGTTTTTT.

The V call is TRBV9, the J call TRBJ1-4; TRBD1 matches at 7 bases. This CDR3 has 15 residues. From germline, CDR1 is SGDLS and CDR2 YYNGEE. V gave up 3 bases and J gave up 8 bases; unmatched junction bases: 10. The CDR3 spells CASSATTGSGEKLFF. Written as DNA, the CDR3 is TGTGCCAGCAGCGCCACGACAGGGAGTGGCGAAAAACTGTTTTTT.

This sequence joins TRBV28 and TRBJ2-7; 11 bases map to TRBD2. CDR3 length: 14 amino acids. Trimming cost V 6 bases and J 2 bases; bases outside gene matches: 3. Germline CDR1 MDHEN, CDR2 SYDVKM. The CDR3 protein is CASRSSGRTYEQYF. The CDR3 DNA reads TGTGCCAGCAGGTCTAGCGGGAGGACCTACGAGCAGTACTTC.

The rearrangement links TRBV2 to TRBJ1-2; D is unclear. The CDR3 contains 12 residues. CDR1 SNHLY and CDR2 FYNNEI come from the germline V gene. Trimming stripped 7 bases from V and 3 bases from J, with 9 bases between. CDR3 region: CASNTLYYGYTF. The CDR3 coding sequence is TGTGCCAGCAACACCCTGTACTATGGCTACACCTTC.

This clone was detected once. The chain is built from TRBV6-5 and TRBJ2-7, with D maybe TRBD2 (5 bases). Trimming removed 6 bases from V and 6 bases from J, with 18 bases in between. This CDR3 has 14 amino acids. Looked up from germline, CDR1 is MNHEY and CDR2 is SVGAGI. CDR3: CASSSVGGSAEQYF. The DNA of the CDR3 is TGTGCCAGCAGCTCAGTAGGAGGATCCGCCGAGCAGTACTTC.

The chain uses TRBV21-1 and TRBJ1-5; TRBD1 reflects the table's D call only, with no check against the DNA. TRBV21-1 has pseudogene status. CDR3 length: 17 amino acids. For the CDR3, the DNA is TGTGCCAGCATCCAATTACAGGGGAAGGGCAGCAATCAGCCCCAGCATTTT. Protein sequence: CASIQLQGKGSNQPQHF.

The chain has TRBV30 and TRBJ1-6; possible D gene TRBD1, 6 bases. V lost 4 bases, J lost 8 bases, and 15 bases lay in between. The CDR3 contains 14 residues. Germline V lookup: CDR1 GTSNPN, CDR2 SVGIG (reference sequence). CDR3 nucleotide sequence: TGTGCCTGGAAGAAGGGGGATTTTTATTCACCCCTCCACTTT. Protein product: CAWKKGDFYSPLHF.

Only a few counts were recorded for this clone. The chain recombines TRBV14 with TRBJ1-1; no reliable D call. Germline assignment: CDR1 SGHDN and CDR2 FVKESK. The CDR3 extends over 14 amino acids. Trimming removed 6 bases from V and 4 bases from J, with 15 bases in between. CDR3 nucleotides: TGTGCCAGCAGACCTCTCGGGGAGGGCACTGAAGCTTTCTTT. Encoded protein: CASRPLGEGTEAFF.

V is TRBV19 and J is TRBJ1-5, with a tentative D call TRBD1 (6 bases). The germline V gene has CDR1 LNHDA and CDR2 SQIVND (reference sequence). The CDR3 contains 15 residues. Trimming took off 6 bases at V and 2 bases at J, with 14 bases between the two ends. The CDR3 DNA reads as TGTGCCAGTAGACTCAAACAGGGAGGCAATCAGCCCCAGCATTTT. It translates to CASRLKQGGNQPQHF.

V gene TRBV28 combines with J gene TRBJ1-1; possibly TRBD1 for D (6 bases). The V gene lost 10 bases and the J gene lost 5 bases, with 23 bases spanning the gap. Germline assignment: CDR1 MDHEN and CDR2 SYDVKM. The CDR3 has 15 residues. This chain's CDR3 is CANRPLEGRGTEAFF. The CDR3 nucleotides read TGTGCCAACAGACCCCTTGAGGGTAGGGGGACTGAAGCTTTCTTT.

The genes are TRBV30 and TRBJ1-3; D is unresolved. The CDR3 totals 15 residues. Germline lookup yields CDR1 GTSNPN and CDR2 SVGIG (reference sequence). V was cut by 2 bases and J by 7 bases, with 18 bases left in between. The CDR3 bases are TGTGCCTGGAGTAAGGGAACCGTTGAGCGGAACACCATATATTTT. Its translation is CAWSKGTVERNTIYF.

J is TRBJ1-6 and V is TRBV6-1; D unresolved. CDR3 size: 15 residues. V shed 1 base and J shed 10 bases, with 14 bases lying between them. Germline loops: CDR1 MNHNS, CDR2 SASEGT. For the CDR3, the DNA is TGTGCCAGCAGTGAAGTCGGGTTTGACCTATCACCCCTCCACTTT. It is translated as CASSEVGFDLSPLHF.

This sequence joins TRBV6-5 and TRBJ2-3, with TRBD2 matching over 8 bases. Germline V gene sequence: CDR1 MNHEY, CDR2 SVGAGI. J was trimmed by 5 bases and V by 10 bases; bases with no gene match: 5. This CDR3 contains 12 residues. The CDR3 DNA sequence: TGTGCCATGAGCGGGAGTCAAGATACGCAGTATTTT. This gives the protein CAMSGSQDTQYF.

The V gene is TRBV2, the J gene TRBJ2-3; 13 bases line up with TRBD2. V trimming: 7 bases; J trimming: 7 bases; junction bases outside the gene matches: 11. The CDR3 length is 16 residues. CDR1 and CDR2 (germline): SNHLY, FYNNEI. CDR3: CASTLEGLAGSHTQYF. The CDR3 DNA is TGTGCCAGCACCCTAGAGGGACTAGCGGGGTCGCATACGCAGTATTTT.

The rearrangement uses TRBV11-2 and TRBJ1-1, with TRBD1 matching over 8 bases. The length of the CDR3 is 14 residues. J gave up 5 bases and V 1 base, and 3 bases lay outside the gene matches. Germline CDR1 is SGHAT and CDR2 is FQNNGV. The CDR3 loop reads CASSLVRGLTEAFF. Here the CDR3 DNA reads TGTGCCAGCAGCTTAGTCAGGGGGCTGACTGAAGCTTTCTTT.

The chain links TRBV11-1 to TRBJ2-5; unclear D gene. The CDR3 contains 13 residues. Germline CDR1 reads SGHAT; CDR2 reads FQDESV (reference sequence). The ends were cut back, 5 bases at V and 3 bases at J, with 10 bases in the middle. The CDR3 spells CASSLRVKETQYF. The CDR3 DNA is TGTGCCAGCAGCCTCCGGGTAAAAGAGACCCAGTACTTC.

Only one count was recorded for this clone. The J gene is TRBJ1-1, the V gene TRBV9; the D gene is possibly TRBD1 (5 bases). Per germline, CDR1 SGDLS and CDR2 YYNGEE. CDR3 size: 15 residues. V lost 0 bases and J 4 bases, leaving 13 bases between the germline ends. The DNA for the CDR3 is TGTGCCAGCAGCGTAGGGGCAGGGCAGGGCACTGAAGCTTTCTTT. Its translation is CASSVGAGQGTEAFF.

Note on this clone: Other DNA sequences in this specimen translate into the identical CDR3. DNA of the CDR3: TGCGCCAGCAGTAGGGAGGGCCGCACAGATACGCAGTATTTT. It codes for CASSREGRTDTQYF. The chain carries TRBV5-1 and TRBJ2-3; TRBD2 agrees at 7 bases. This CDR3 region has 14 residues. V was clipped by 5 bases and J by 1 base; unmatched bases: 4. Germline V gives CDR1 SGHRS, CDR2 YFSETQ.

This chain uses TRBV29-1 with TRBJ2-7; 12 bases map to TRBD1. The length of the CDR3 is 14 residues. The germline V gene has CDR1 SQVTM and CDR2 ANQGSEA. V lost 7 bases and J lost 4; bases outside the gene matches: 8. Here the CDR3 reads CSATGTGGEYEQYF. The CDR3 bases are TGCAGCGCCACCGGGACAGGGGGCGAATACGAGCAGTACTTC.

The chain has TRBV2 and TRBJ1-6; TRBD1 might be the D (5 bases). Trimming removed 6 bases from V and 13 bases from J, with 19 bases in between. The germline V gene has CDR1 SNHLY and CDR2 FYNNEI. The CDR3 is 14 amino acids. CDR3 protein: CASRADSLFDPLHF. The CDR3, as DNA: TGTGCCAGCAGGGCCGACAGCCTCTTCGACCCCCTCCACTTT.

The CDR3 protein is CAWIGVNYNEQFF. The CDR3 DNA reads TGTGCCTGGATTGGAGTGAACTACAATGAGCAGTTCTTC. V usage is TRBV30 and J usage is TRBJ2-1, with no clear D. This CDR3 comprises 13 residues. Germline V CDR1 and CDR2: GTSNPN, SVGIG (reference sequence). V was shortened by 4 bases and J by 3 bases, with 10 bases between the two germline ends.

The chain joins TRBV5-1 to TRBJ2-7, with D maybe TRBD1 (5 bases). The CDR3 extends over 16 amino acids. V was cut by 2 bases and J by 3 bases, with 18 bases left in between. The germline V gene encodes CDR1 SGHRS and CDR2 YFSETQ. CDR3 amino acids: CASSFLSKTDLYEQYF. DNA for the CDR3: TGCGCCAGCAGCTTCCTCTCAAAGACAGATCTCTACGAGCAGTACTTC.

The V and J genes are TRBV19 and TRBJ1-1, with D perhaps TRBD1 (5 bases). Trimming removed 5 bases from V and 4 bases from J, with 20 bases in between. The CDR3 totals 16 residues. Germline V lookup: CDR1 LNHDA, CDR2 SQIVND (reference sequence). CDR3 in DNA: TGTGCCAGTAGTGCCAGCGGGGCCTGGGCCTCCACTGAAGCTTTCTTT. Amino acid sequence: CASSASGAWASTEAFF.

The V and J genes are TRBV6-5 and TRBJ1-1; 7 nucleotides line up with TRBD1. Germline trimming cut 3 bases from V and 4 bases from J; bases unmatched to any gene: 8. CDR1 MNHEY and CDR2 SVGAGI come from the germline V gene. There are 15 residues in the CDR3. The CDR3: CASSYRGGLGTEAFF. The CDR3 nucleotides read TGTGCCAGCAGTTATAGAGGGGGCTTGGGCACTGAAGCTTTCTTT.

The chain has TRBV7-6 and TRBJ1-4; 10 nucleotides agree with TRBD1. CDR1 SGHVS and CDR2 FNYEAQ come from the germline V gene. This CDR3 is built from 15 residues. The trim removed 1 base at V and 8 bases at J, leaving 4 bases unmatched. CDR3 protein: CASSLGTGGGEKLFF. The CDR3 coding sequence is TGTGCCAGCAGCTTAGGGACAGGGGGGGGCGAAAAACTGTTTTTT. The full variable domain, rest sourced from reference TRBV7-6 and TRBJ1-4, is GAGVSQSPRYKVTKRGQDVALRCDPISGHVSLYWYRQALGQGPEFLTYFNYEAQQDKSGLPNDRFSAERPEGSISTLTIQRTEQRDSAMYRCASSLGTGGGEKLFFGSGTQLSVL.